The present TCR beta chain was sequenced within a study of cytotoxic CD8 clonotypes in ibrutinib-treated CLL. Germline CDR1 is SGHRS and CDR2 is YFSETQ. This CDR3 has 14 amino acids. V trimming: 4 bases; J trimming: 5 bases; junction bases outside the gene matches: 7. The repertoire was sequenced with immunoSEQ multiplex PCR; TCRdb's copy has only in-frame clones and lacks some. The table includes more than 150,000 clones, about 72% detected once. The V gene is TRBV5-1, the J gene TRBJ1-1; 8 bases are shared with TRBD1. The specimen comprised PBMCs, sampled after 24 months of ibrutinib treatment. The sequence was obtained from a human donor with chronic lymphocytic leukemia. This chain's CDR3 is CASSMDRAGTEAFF. CDR3 sequence (DNA): TGCGCCAGCAGCATGGACAGGGCGGGTACTGAAGCTTTCTTT.